A selection of T cell receptor beta chains follows, all from one sample in a study of T cell changes during pregnancy in multiple sclerosis. Method: immunoSEQ multiplex PCR; TCRdb's copy keeps in-frame clones and lacks some. Of more than 35,000 clones listed, 94% are singletons. The source material was CD4+ T cells from peripheral blood mononuclear cells, sampled in the second trimester of pregnancy. The receptors originated from a female donor with multiple sclerosis, enrolled in a pregnancy study. Each CDR3 is given without its conserved first and last residue. Each record gives: V gene, clone size, J gene, CDR3 protein. Clone size, where shown, is once, few, many, or a class for clones that have expanded.

>TRBV6-7|.|TRBJ2-5
ASTSPGGFGETQY
>TRBV7-9|.|TRBJ2-5
ASSLTSGRFQETQY
>TRBV25-1|.|TRBJ2-3
ATAGTGGTDTQY
>TRBV7-3|.|TRBJ2-1
ASSLITSGRASDYNEQF
>TRBV9|.|TRBJ2-7
ASSPRQGTYEQY
>TRBV7-9|.|TRBJ1-5
ASSPGFQGQPQH
>TRBV19|.|TRBJ1-1
ASSIKWQGRKRNTEAF
>TRBV7-8|once|TRBJ2-1
ASSSTSGGYNEQF
>TRBV7-8|.|TRBJ1-1
ASSRDSLEGEAF
>TRBV5-1|.|TRBJ1-4
ASSSQGGEGEKLF
>TRBV14|once|TRBJ1-1
ASSQEKRYGVNTEAF
>TRBV25-1|.|TRBJ2-6
ASSELGQGPTGANVLT
>TRBV2|.|TRBJ1-2
ASSGAGPGYGYT
>TRBV2|.|TRBJ1-5
ASSVPGTGPNQPQH
>TRBV7-8|once|TRBJ2-2
ASSQRRNRGDTGELF
>TRBV6-5|.|TRBJ1-2
ASKTGDNYGYT
>TRBV7-6|.|TRBJ2-7
ASTPIVGLAGREQY
>TRBV10-3|.|TRBJ1-1
AISGSTGMNTEAF
>TRBV5-5|.|TRBJ1-1
ASSLTGSRSTEAF
>TRBV28|.|TRBJ1-1
ASSPPRRTATEAF
>TRBV5-4|.|TRBJ1-2
ASSLVQKAGGYT
>TRBV4-2|.|TRBJ2-7
ASSQDRLAAIYEQY
>TRBV10-3|.|TRBJ1-4
AISFFLNEKLF